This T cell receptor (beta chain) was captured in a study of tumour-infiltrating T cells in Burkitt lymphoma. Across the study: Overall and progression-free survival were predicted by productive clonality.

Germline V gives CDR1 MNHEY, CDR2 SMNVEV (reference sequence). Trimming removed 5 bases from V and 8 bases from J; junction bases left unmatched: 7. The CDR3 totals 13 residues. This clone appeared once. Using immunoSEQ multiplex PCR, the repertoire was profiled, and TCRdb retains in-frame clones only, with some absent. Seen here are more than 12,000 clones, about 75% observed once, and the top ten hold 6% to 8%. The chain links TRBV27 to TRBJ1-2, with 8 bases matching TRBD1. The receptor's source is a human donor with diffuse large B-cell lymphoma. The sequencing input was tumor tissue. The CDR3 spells CASSQGAKLGYTF. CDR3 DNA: TGTGCCAGCAGTCAGGGGGCGAAATTGGGCTACACCTTC.